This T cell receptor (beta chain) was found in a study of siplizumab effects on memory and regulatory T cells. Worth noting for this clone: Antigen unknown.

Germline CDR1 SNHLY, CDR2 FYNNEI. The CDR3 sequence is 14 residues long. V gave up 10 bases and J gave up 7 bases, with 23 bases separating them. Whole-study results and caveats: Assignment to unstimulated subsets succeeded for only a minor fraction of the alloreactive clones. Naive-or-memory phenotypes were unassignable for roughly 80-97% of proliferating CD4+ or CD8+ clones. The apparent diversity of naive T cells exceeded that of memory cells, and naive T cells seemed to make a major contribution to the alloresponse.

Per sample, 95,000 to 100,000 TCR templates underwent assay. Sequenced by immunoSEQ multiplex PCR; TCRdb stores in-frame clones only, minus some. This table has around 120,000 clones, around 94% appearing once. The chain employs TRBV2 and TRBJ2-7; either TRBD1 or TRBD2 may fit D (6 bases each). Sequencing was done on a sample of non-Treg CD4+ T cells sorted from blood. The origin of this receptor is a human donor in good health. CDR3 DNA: TGTGCCACCTGCCTGGGGGGCAAGTCCTGGGAGCAGTACTTC. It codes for CATCLGGKSWEQYF.